Listed below are T cell receptor beta chains from one sample, sequenced in a study of T cell repertoires in aging, cancer and after chemotherapy. TCRdb independently ran MiXCR on the multiplex PCR reads; one entry per CDR3 protein. The sample shows some 9,000 distinct CDR3 sequences, approximately 25% of them seen only once. The sample comprised blood. The receptor set was obtained from a human donor in good health. CDR3s include the opening cysteine and the closing phenylalanine or tryptophan. The D gene is left open where the match is weak. The size of a clone is reported for some rows only, either as once, few or many, or as a class for expanded clones.

TRBV6-1	TRBJ2-3	medium-sized	NA	CASSEGGGTDTQYF	TGTGCCAGCAGTGAAGGTGGGGGTACAGATACGCAGTATTTT
TRBV7-2	TRBJ2-5	few	NA	CASSAYGDRKETQYF	TGTGCCAGCAGCGCCTACGGAGACAGGAAAGAGACCCAGTACTTC
TRBV6-5	TRBJ2-3	NA	NA	CASSKPGPDTQYF	TGTGCCAGCAGCAAACCCGGGCCCGATACGCAGTATTTT
TRBV7-2	TRBJ1-4	NA	NA	CASSLEAGRKWDEKLFF	TGTGCCAGCAGCTTAGAGGCTGGCAGGAAGTGGGATGAAAAACTGTTTTTT
TRBV5-1	TRBJ2-3	NA	TRBD1	CASEQGAFSTDTQYF	TGCGCCAGCGAACAGGGGGCCTTTAGCACAGATACGCAGTATTTT
TRBV19	TRBJ1-5	NA	NA	CASSPRDLAGNQPQHF	TGTGCCAGTTCGCCGAGGGACCTCGCGGGCAATCAGCCCCAGCATTTT
TRBV19	TRBJ2-1	medium-sized	NA	CASRDWTPGNEQFF	TGTGCCAGCCGTGACTGGACCCCAGGCAATGAGCAGTTCTTC
TRBV6-2/TRBV6-3	TRBJ1-5	NA	NA	CASSYWDNQPQHF	TGTGCCAGCAGTTATTGGGATAATCAGCCCCAGCATTTT
TRBV7-2	TRBJ1-4	NA	NA	CASSATGTKSEKLFF	TGTGCCAGCAGCGCAACCGGGACAAAGAGTGAAAAACTGTTTTTT
TRBV18	TRBJ2-7	medium-sized	NA	CASSPTSGTYEQYF	TGTGCCAGCTCACCAACTTCAGGGACCTACGAGCAGTACTTC
TRBV7-9	TRBJ2-1	few	TRBD2	CASSLGLAGGPHEQFF	TGTGCCAGCAGCTTAGGACTAGCGGGAGGGCCTCATGAGCAGTTCTTC
TRBV7-2	TRBJ1-1	NA	TRBD1	CASSPRDRGTTNTEAFF	TGTGCCAGCAGCCCTCGGGACAGGGGCACAACGAACACTGAAGCTTTCTTT
TRBV5-1	TRBJ2-3	NA	NA	CASSLVGQRTDTQYF	TGCGCCAGCAGCTTGGTTGGGCAGCGCACAGATACGCAGTATTTT
TRBV6-2/TRBV6-3	TRBJ2-2	NA	TRBD2	CASSLSGGDTGELFF	TGTGCCAGCAGTTTAAGCGGGGGAGACACCGGGGAGCTGTTTTTT
TRBV6-1	TRBJ2-1	few	TRBD2	CASRELAGASNEQFF	TGTGCCAGCAGGGAACTAGCGGGAGCCTCCAATGAGCAGTTCTTC
TRBV5-1	TRBJ2-7	NA	NA	CASSLDQGRYEQYF	TGCGCCAGCAGCTTGGATCAGGGCCGTTACGAGCAGTACTTC
TRBV20-1	TRBJ2-3	few	NA	CSASIGDWFADTQYF	TGCAGTGCTTCCATTGGGGACTGGTTCGCAGATACGCAGTATTTT
TRBV5-5	TRBJ2-1	NA	NA	CASSSGPYNEQFF	TGTGCCAGCAGCAGCGGACCTTACAATGAGCAGTTCTTC
TRBV12-3/TRBV12-4	TRBJ2-6	medium-sized	TRBD1	CASNPGQGAPGANVLTF	TGTGCCAGCAACCCTGGACAGGGTGCCCCTGGGGCCAACGTCCTGACTTTC
TRBV19	TRBJ2-3	NA	TRBD2	CASSILAGVGDTQYF	TGTGCCAGTAGTATCCTAGCGGGAGTAGGAGATACGCAGTATTTT
TRBV6-6	TRBJ1-2	NA	NA	CASSYVSGGRLYGYTF	TGTGCCAGCAGTTACGTCTCGGGGGGGCGTCTATATGGCTACACCTTC
TRBV13	TRBJ1-1	NA	TRBD1	CASSSGQESAEAFF	TGTGCCAGCAGCTCGGGACAGGAGAGCGCTGAAGCTTTCTTT
TRBV4-1	TRBJ2-6	NA	NA	CASSQDDVDGANVLTF	TGCGCCAGCAGCCAAGATGATGTGGACGGGGCCAACGTCCTGACTTTC
TRBV11-1	TRBJ2-1	NA	NA	CASSLAGLLGYNEQFF	TGTGCCAGCAGCTTAGCCGGACTGTTGGGGTACAATGAGCAGTTCTTC
TRBV6-6	TRBJ2-7	NA	TRBD2	CASSLAGGAYEQYF	TGTGCCAGCAGTCTAGCGGGAGGCGCCTACGAGCAGTACTTC